This TCR beta chain emerged from a study of shared clonotypes between healthy human individuals. Study information: There were three CD4 naive, three CD4 memory, two CD8 naive and one CD8 memory plates per donor.

Germline V lookup: CDR1 MNHNY, CDR2 SVGAGI (reference sequence). CDR3 length equals 16 residues. The V end was cut by 4 bases, the J end by 3 bases, with 15 bases between. Study-level findings and limits: Non-shared clonotypes had lower generation probabilities than those shared by all four donors.

Comments on this clone: Its antigen remains unidentified.

The study ran the assay at deep level. The table came from immunoSEQ multiplex PCR; TCRdb's copy has only in-frame clones and leaves some out. The sample lists some 2,100,000 clones, under 97% occurring once. Sequencing was done on a sample of naive CD4+ T cells sorted from blood. Subset of the sample: CD45RA+ positively selected. This sequence was found in a man aged 18 to 30 in good health. This chain uses TRBV6-6 with TRBJ2-2; D possibly uses TRBD1 or TRBD2 (5 bases each). The CDR3 sequence: CASSWGTAQDTGELFF. The CDR3 region has the DNA TGTGCCAGCAGTTGGGGGACCGCCCAGGACACCGGGGAGCTGTTTTTT.